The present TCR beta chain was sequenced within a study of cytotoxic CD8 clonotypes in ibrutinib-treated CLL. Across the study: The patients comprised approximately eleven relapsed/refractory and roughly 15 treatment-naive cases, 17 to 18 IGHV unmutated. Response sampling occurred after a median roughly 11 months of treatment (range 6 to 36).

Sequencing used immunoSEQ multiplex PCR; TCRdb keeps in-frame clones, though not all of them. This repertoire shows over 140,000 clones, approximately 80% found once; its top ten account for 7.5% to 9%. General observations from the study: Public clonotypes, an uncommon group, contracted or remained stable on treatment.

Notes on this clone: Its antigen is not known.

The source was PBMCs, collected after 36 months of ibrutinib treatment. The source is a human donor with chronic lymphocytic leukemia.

Written as DNA, the CDR3 is TGCAGCGTTGAATCTAGGGGGGCGAACACTGAAGCTTTCTTT. Its protein is CSVESRGANTEAFF. J is TRBJ1-1 and V is TRBV29-1; the D gene is possibly TRBD1 (6 bases). V shed 2 bases and J shed 1 base, with 11 bases lying between them. The CDR3 contains 14 residues. Germline CDR1 is SQVTM and CDR2 is ANQGSEA.